One and the same sample provided the 17 T cell receptor beta chains below, sequenced in a study of human T cells and chemical hapten exposure. Time point specified: patch test 1, 2 weeks after DPC sensitization. Treatment of the sample: therapeutic diphenylcyclopropenone sensitization with weekly scalp DPC. TCRdb recomputed calls from the RACE reads with MiXCR, one row per CDR3 protein. The table lists some 190,000 distinct CDR3 sequences, around 24% of them singletons. This material consisted of whole blood, taken in connection with sensitization to the hapten diphenylcyclopropenone (DPC). The receptors originated from a woman aged 45-59 years with alopecia areata. Some clones in this sample may be carry-over from other donors' samples.

The chain links TRBV5-1 to TRBJ1-1, with 12 bases fitting TRBD1. This CDR3 is 14 amino acids long. Germline assignment: CDR1 SGHRS and CDR2 YFSETQ. V lost 4 bases to trimming and J lost 7 bases; unmatched junction nucleotides: 5. The CDR3 sequence is CASSGGQGAGEAFF. CDR3 sequence (DNA): TGCGCCAGCAGCGGGGGACAGGGGGCGGGTGAAGCTTTCTTT. The full variable domain, rest sourced from reference TRBV5-1 and TRBJ1-1, is KAGVTQTPRYLIKTRGQQVTLSCSPISGHRSVSWYQQTPGQGLQFLFEYFSETQRNKGNFPGRFSGRQFSNSRSEMNVSTLELGDSALYLCASSGGQGAGEAFFGQGTRLTVV.

In its sample, this clonotype was seen a few times. The V call is TRBV11-1, the J call TRBJ2-1; a weak D match, TRBD1 (7 bases). This CDR3 spans 14 amino acids. Trimming removed 5 bases at V and 7 bases at J, with 15 bases between. CDR1 SGHAT and CDR2 FQDESV come from the germline V gene (reference sequence). The CDR3 here is CASSPRDRVNEQFF. In DNA form, the CDR3 reads TGTGCCAGCAGCCCGCGGGACAGAGTAAATGAGCAGTTCTTC.

V gene TRBV5-6 combines with J gene TRBJ1-4; D is perhaps TRBD1 (5 bases). CDR1 is SGHDT and CDR2 is YYEEEE in the germline V gene. V was pared by 3 bases and J by 1 base, with 10 bases between. This CDR3 comprises 15 residues. DNA for the CDR3: TGTGCCAGCAGCTCCGGACACTTAACTAATGAAAAACTGTTTTTT. It yields the protein CASSSGHLTNEKLFF.

The rearrangement joins TRBV10-3 to TRBJ2-3; 14 bases match TRBD2. The CDR3 totals 16 residues. The junction had 7 bases not matched to a gene; V was cut back by 6 bases and J by 5 bases. In germline, CDR1 is ENHRY, CDR2 SYGVKD. The CDR3 DNA sequence: TGTGCCATCAGCGACGAAGGACTAGCGGGGGGAGATACGCAGTATTTT. It is translated as CAISDEGLAGGDTQYF.

In its sample, this clonotype was seen many times. The V gene is TRBV7-8, the J gene TRBJ2-3, with D perhaps TRBD2 (5 bases). V shed 0 bases and J shed 4 bases, with 8 bases lying between them. The length of the CDR3 is 14 residues. CDR1 and CDR2 (germline): SGHVS, FQNEAQ. The CDR3 is CASSLAWGADTQYF. In nucleotides, the CDR3 is TGTGCCAGCAGCTTAGCGTGGGGAGCAGATACGCAGTATTTT.

This clonotype has only a few counts. The chain has TRBV7-2 and TRBJ1-1; D uncertain. The germline V gene encodes CDR1 SGHTA and CDR2 FQGNSA. This CDR3 is built from 13 residues. V was shortened by 1 base and J by 0 bases, with 3 bases between the two germline ends. CDR3 residues: CASSLVMNTEAFF. Here the CDR3 DNA reads TGTGCCAGCAGCTTAGTTATGAACACTGAAGCTTTCTTT. The variable domain in full, completed from reference TRBV7-2 and TRBJ1-1, reads GAGVSQSPSNKVTEKGKDVELRCDPISGHTALYWYRQSLGQGLEFLIYFQGNSAPDKSGLPSDRFSAERTGGSVSTLTIQRTQQEDSAVYLCASSLVMNTEAFFGQGTRLTVV.

This chain connects TRBV11-2 to TRBJ2-3; tentative D call: TRBD2 (8 bases). Trimming shortened V by 5 bases and J by 2 bases, and 14 bases separated the two germline ends. The CDR3 is 15 amino acids. The germline gives CDR1 SGHAT, CDR2 FQNNGV. The CDR3, as DNA: TGTGCCAGCAGCGGTAGCGGGACAGCCACAGATACGCAGTATTTT. The encoded protein is CASSGSGTATDTQYF.

This clonotype was observed at least ten times. This chain connects TRBV5-1 to TRBJ1-1; D not certain. V lost 0 bases and J lost 0, with 3 bases in between. This CDR3 spans 13 amino acids. Germline V gives CDR1 SGHRS, CDR2 YFSETQ. In DNA form, the CDR3 reads TGCGCCAGCAGCTTGGAGCTGAACACTGAAGCTTTCTTT. It yields the protein CASSLELNTEAFF.

This clonotype appeared a few times. J is TRBJ1-2 and V is TRBV7-9; D perhaps matches TRBD1 (5 bases). The V gene's germline CDR1 is SEHNR and CDR2 FQNEAQ (reference sequence). Trimming left V 3 bases short and J 8 bases short, with 16 bases between. This CDR3 has 14 residues. DNA for the CDR3: TGTGCCAGCAGCTTGGCTCGGGGGGATTTAGGCTACACCTTC. Translation: CASSLARGDLGYTF.

This clonotype has more than one count but fewer than ten. The chain links TRBV7-8 to TRBJ2-1; TRBD2 matches 8 bases. The J segment lost 7 bases and the V segment lost 4 bases, leaving 6 bases of the junction unmatched. Germline V CDR1 and CDR2: SGHVS, FQNEAQ. CDR3 length: 14 residues. As DNA, the CDR3 is TGTGCCAGCAGCTCCTCCAGCGGGAGTAATGAGCAGTTCTTC. Translation: CASSSSSGSNEQFF.

The chain employs TRBV10-3 and TRBJ2-7; D is perhaps TRBD1 or TRBD2 (5 bases each). Trimming took 5 bases from V and 9 from J, leaving 20 bases between them. The CDR3 consists of 14 residues. In germline, CDR1 is ENHRY, CDR2 SYGVKD. As DNA, the CDR3 is TGTGCCATCAGTAACCCGGGACCCCAGTATGTGCAGTACTTC. It specifies CAISNPGPQYVQYF.

The gene calls are TRBV10-2 and TRBJ1-2; D gene uncertain. Germline V lookup: CDR1 WSHSY, CDR2 SAAADI. V lost 6 bases and J 3 bases, leaving 14 bases between the germline ends. This CDR3 is 14 amino acids long. The CDR3 protein is CASSHNGIHYGYTF. The CDR3 DNA reads as TGCGCCAGCAGCCATAACGGGATCCACTATGGCTACACCTTC.

This clonotype was observed a few times. This chain joins TRBV5-1 and TRBJ2-1; 9 nucleotides align to TRBD1. The CDR3 runs 14 residues. V was clipped by 3 bases and J by 8 bases; unmatched bases: 6. Germline lookup yields CDR1 SGHRS and CDR2 YFSETQ. DNA for the CDR3: TGCGCCAGCAGCTCCGGACAGGGGACGGATGAGCAGTTCTTC. Protein sequence: CASSSGQGTDEQFF.

The rearrangement joins TRBV29-1 to TRBJ2-7, with 10 bases matching TRBD2. This CDR3 contains 15 residues. V lost 5 bases to trimming and J lost 2 bases; unmatched junction nucleotides: 9. Looked up from germline, CDR1 is SQVTM and CDR2 is ANQGSEA. In DNA, the CDR3 is TGCAGCGTTCCGACTTGGACTAGCGGCGCCTACGAGCAGTACTTC. Translated: CSVPTWTSGAYEQYF.

This clonotype was seen a handful of times. The rearrangement joins TRBV5-5 to TRBJ2-1; TRBD2 agrees at 10 bases. The germline V gene encodes CDR1 SGHKS and CDR2 YYEKEE (reference sequence). The CDR3 is 17 amino acids. J lost 4 bases, V lost 4 bases, and 11 bases had no gene match. The CDR3 loop reads CASSLSPGLAPYNEQFF. The CDR3, as DNA: TGTGCCAGCAGCCTGAGTCCGGGACTAGCGCCTTACAATGAGCAGTTCTTC.

The J gene is TRBJ2-1, the V gene TRBV25-1; D is possibly TRBD1 (6 bases). Germline assignment: CDR1 MGHDK and CDR2 SYGVNS. The CDR3 sequence is 13 residues long. V lost 8 bases and J 8 bases, leaving 16 bases between the germline ends. The CDR3 loop is CASFSGTTDEQFF. CDR3 coding DNA: TGTGCCAGCTTTTCCGGGACAACCGATGAGCAGTTCTTC.

V and J are TRBV5-1 and TRBJ2-1, with TRBD2 identical over 10 bases. Per the germline V gene, CDR1 is SGHRS and CDR2 is YFSETQ. V shed 0 bases, J shed 6 bases, and the junction held 15 bases outside the gene matches. The CDR3 is made up of 19 amino acids. CDR3 region: CASSLVSFELAGVRNEQFF. CDR3 sequence (DNA): TGCGCCAGCAGCTTGGTCTCATTTGAGCTAGCGGGAGTTCGCAATGAGCAGTTCTTC.